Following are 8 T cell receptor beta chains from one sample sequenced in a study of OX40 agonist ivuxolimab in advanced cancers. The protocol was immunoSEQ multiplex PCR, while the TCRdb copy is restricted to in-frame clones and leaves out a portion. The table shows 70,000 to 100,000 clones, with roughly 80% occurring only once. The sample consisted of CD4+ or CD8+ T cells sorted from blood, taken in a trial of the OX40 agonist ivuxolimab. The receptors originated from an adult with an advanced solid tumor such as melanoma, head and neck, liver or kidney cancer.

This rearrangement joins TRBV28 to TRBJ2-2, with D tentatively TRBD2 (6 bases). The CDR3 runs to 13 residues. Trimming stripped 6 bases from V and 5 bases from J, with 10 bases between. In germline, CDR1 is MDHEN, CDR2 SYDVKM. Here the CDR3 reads CASRRLDTGELFF. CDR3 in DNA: TGTGCCAGCAGGAGACTAGATACCGGGGAGCTGTTTTTT.

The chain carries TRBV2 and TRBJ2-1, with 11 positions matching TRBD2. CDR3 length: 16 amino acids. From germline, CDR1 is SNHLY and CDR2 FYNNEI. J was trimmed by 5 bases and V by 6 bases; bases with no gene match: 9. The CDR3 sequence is CASRGLLAGAHNEQFF. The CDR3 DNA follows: TGTGCCAGCAGGGGGTTACTAGCGGGGGCTCACAATGAGCAGTTCTTC.

The CDR3: CSVGSSLAKNIQYF. The DNA for the CDR3 is TGCAGCGTTGGGAGCTCATTAGCCAAAAACATTCAGTACTTC. This chain connects TRBV29-1 to TRBJ2-4; D gene ambiguous. Germline-derived CDR1 and CDR2 are SQVTM and ANQGSEA. The CDR3 runs to 14 residues. Trimming shortened V by 4 bases and J by 0 bases, and 10 bases separated the two germline ends.

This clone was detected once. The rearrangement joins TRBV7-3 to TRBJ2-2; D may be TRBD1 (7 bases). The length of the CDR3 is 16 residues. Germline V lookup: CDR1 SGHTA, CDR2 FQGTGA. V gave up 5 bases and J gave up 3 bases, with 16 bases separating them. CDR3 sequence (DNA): TGTGCCAGCAGCGGACCGGGCAGGGGGGACACCGGGGAGCTGTTTTTT. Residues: CASSGPGRGDTGELFF.

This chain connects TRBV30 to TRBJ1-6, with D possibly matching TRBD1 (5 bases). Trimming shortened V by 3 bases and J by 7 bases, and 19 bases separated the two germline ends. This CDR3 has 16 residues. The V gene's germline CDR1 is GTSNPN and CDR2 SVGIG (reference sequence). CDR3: CAWRDISFVGNSPLHF. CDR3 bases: TGTGCCTGGAGGGACATCAGTTTTGTGGGGAATTCACCCCTCCACTTT.

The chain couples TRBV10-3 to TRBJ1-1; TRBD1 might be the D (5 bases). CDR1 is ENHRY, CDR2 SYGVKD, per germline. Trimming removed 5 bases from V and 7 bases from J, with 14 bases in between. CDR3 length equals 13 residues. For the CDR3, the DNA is TGTGCCATCAGTTCCCGGGGGTCGGGTGAAGCTTTCTTT. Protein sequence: CAISSRGSGEAFF.

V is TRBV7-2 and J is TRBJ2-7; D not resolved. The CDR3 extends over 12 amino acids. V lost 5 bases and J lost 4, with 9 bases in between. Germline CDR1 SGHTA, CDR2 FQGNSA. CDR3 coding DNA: TGTGCCAGCAGCCGCCCAGGATACGAGCAGTACGTC. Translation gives CASSRPGYEQYV.

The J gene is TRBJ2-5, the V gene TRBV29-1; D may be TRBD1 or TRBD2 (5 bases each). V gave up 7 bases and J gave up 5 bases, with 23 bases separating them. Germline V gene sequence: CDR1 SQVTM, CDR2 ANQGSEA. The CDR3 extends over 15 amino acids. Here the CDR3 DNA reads TGCAGCGCCAGCCGAGGGAGCAGGGAAGGGGAGACCCAGTACTTC. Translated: CSASRGSREGETQYF.